This T cell receptor beta chain stems from a study of CD8 T cells in Susac syndrome. At the level of the study: Susac syndrome patients were untreated, on corticosteroids with some adding intravenous immunoglobulin, or on intravenous immunoglobulin only.

An amount of RNA that ranged from about 0.45 to 1 ug was reverse transcribed with random hexamers. Amplification of TCR beta CDR3 spanned 54 Vbeta and 13 Jbeta via immunoSEQ multiplex PCR. Using its own MiXCR run on the immunoSEQ multiplex PCR reads, TCRdb lists one record per CDR3 protein. The sample comprises some 180,000 distinct CDR3 sequences, about 91% of which are singletons, and approximately 0.09% rests with the top ten. Per the germline V gene, CDR1 is SGHAT and CDR2 is FQNNGV. The CDR3 is 13 amino acids. With 5 bases clipped from V and 7 bases from J, the junction kept 7 bases outside the gene matches. Sequencing of TCR beta covered CD8+ and CD4+ T cells obtained from blood. Recently defined diagnostic criteria for definite or probable disease were fulfilled by Susac syndrome patients.

This sequence originates from a human donor with Susac syndrome. The J gene is TRBJ1-2, the V gene TRBV11-2; the match to TRBD1 covers 7 bases. Sequences were obtained from CD4+ T cells from PBMCs. This chain's CDR3 is CASSIDRARGYTF. The CDR3, as DNA: TGTGCCAGCAGCATCGACAGGGCCCGTGGCTACACCTTC.